The 23 T cell receptor beta chains below were found in one sample sequenced in a study of T cells after posttransplantation cyclophosphamide. Cyclophosphamide on days +3 and +4 followed busulfan-fludarabine conditioning and a marrow graft. The method was immunoSEQ multiplex PCR; TCRdb's version includes in-frame clones alone and lacks a portion of them. The repertoire has 6,500 to 9,000 clones, none seen only once; the ten largest take over 9.5%. The sequenced sample was PBMCs, obtained after allogeneic stem cell transplant with posttransplant cyclophosphamide. These receptors were obtained from a female patient aged 50 to 60 who received an allogeneic stem cell transplant from a related donor, was CMV-positive, and had no GVHD. Some of these T cells may belong to the graft donor.

This clone was counted many times. V and J are TRBV15 and TRBJ1-2; no clear D gene. Germline CDR1 reads LNHNV; CDR2 reads YYDKDF (reference sequence). This CDR3 spans 12 amino acids. V lost 3 bases, J lost 5 bases, and 7 bases lay in between. The CDR3 bases are TGTGCCACCAGCAGTACAATTTATGGCTACACCTTC. Translated: CATSSTIYGYTF.

In this sample, this clone turned up many times. The CDR3 DNA reads TGTGCCAGCAGCTTAGTCCTGCGGAACACTGAAGCTTTCTTT. This translates into CASSLVLRNTEAFF. The rearrangement links TRBV11-2 to TRBJ1-1; D uncertain. Germline V gene lookup returns CDR1 SGHAT and CDR2 FQNNGV. CDR3 length: 14 amino acids. The V end lost 1 base, the J end lost 1 base, and 7 bases lay between the germline ends.

In its sample, this clone was seen many times. V gene TRBV7-2 combines with J gene TRBJ2-2; D uncertain. V was cut by 1 base and J by 0 bases, with 6 bases left in between. CDR1 SGHTA and CDR2 FQGNSA come from the germline V gene. The CDR3 sequence is 15 residues long. In DNA, the CDR3 is TGTGCCAGCAGCTTAGTTAGATCGAACACCGGGGAGCTGTTTTTT. Translated, it gives CASSLVRSNTGELFF.

This clone was counted many times. The chain carries TRBV19 and TRBJ2-2; D is tentatively TRBD1 or TRBD2 (6 bases each). V was pared by 7 bases and J by 5 bases, with 17 bases between. Germline V lookup: CDR1 LNHDA, CDR2 SQIVND (reference sequence). This CDR3 has 15 residues. The CDR3 DNA sequence: TGTGCCAGTACCCACCACAGGGAGGAGACCGGGGAGCTGTTTTTT. This gives the protein CASTHHREETGELFF.

By proportion, this clone is medium-sized. CDR3 loop: CASSLEEGTEAFF. The CDR3 DNA sequence: TGTGCCAGCAGCTTAGAAGAGGGCACTGAAGCTTTCTTT. The J gene is TRBJ1-1, the V gene TRBV7-3; D not resolved. CDR3 size: 13 residues. V shed 2 bases and J shed 4 bases, with 8 bases lying between them. Germline loops: CDR1 SGHTA, CDR2 FQGTGA. Based on the CDR3 plus reference TRBV7-3 and TRBJ1-1, the full variable domain is GAGVSQTPSNKVTEKGKYVELRCDPISGHTALYWYRQSLGQGPEFLIYFQGTGAADDSGLPNDRFFAVRPEGSVSTLKIQRTERGDSAVYLCASSLEEGTEAFFGQGTRLTVV.

This clone was seen repeatedly, ten times or more. V gene TRBV24-1 combines with J gene TRBJ2-1; D possibly corresponds to TRBD1 (5 bases). V shed 3 bases and J shed 3 bases, with 14 bases lying between them. CDR1 and CDR2 (germline): KGHDR, SFDVKD. The CDR3 contains 16 residues. The CDR3 reads CATSDRLDSFYNEQFF. CDR3 in DNA: TGTGCCACCAGTGATAGGCTCGACAGTTTCTACAATGAGCAGTTCTTC.

This clone has at least ten counts. The chain employs TRBV15 and TRBJ2-6; the D gene is possibly TRBD1 (6 bases). The V and J ends lost 5 bases and 2 bases respectively, with 7 bases between them. The CDR3 extends over 14 amino acids. Looked up from germline, CDR1 is LNHNV and CDR2 is YYDKDF (reference sequence). The CDR3 protein is CATSPGAGANVLTF. CDR3 in DNA: TGTGCCACCAGCCCAGGGGCTGGGGCCAACGTCCTGACTTTC.

This clone has at least ten counts. V usage is TRBV28 and J usage is TRBJ2-7; D not certain. V lost 6 bases, J lost 2 bases, and 11 bases lay in between. The CDR3 loop spans 13 amino acids. Germline V gives CDR1 MDHEN, CDR2 SYDVKM. This CDR3 is CASRLNVPYEQYF. CDR3 sequence (DNA): TGTGCCAGCAGGCTAAACGTCCCCTACGAGCAGTACTTC.

This clone showed up many times. This chain links TRBV5-1 with TRBJ2-1; TRBD2 agrees at 10 bases. Germline loops: CDR1 SGHRS, CDR2 YFSETQ. J was trimmed by 2 bases and V by 4 bases; bases with no gene match: 18. The CDR3 is 20 amino acids. CDR3 region: CASSRYTNWRLAGPYNEQFF. CDR3 bases: TGCGCCAGCAGCCGTTACACGAACTGGAGACTAGCGGGCCCCTACAATGAGCAGTTCTTC.

This clone has at least ten counts. The chain recombines TRBV24-1 with TRBJ2-2; 16 nucleotides agree with TRBD2. The CDR3 is 18 amino acids. With 3 bases clipped from V and 7 bases from J, the junction kept 7 bases outside the gene matches. Germline-derived CDR1 and CDR2 are KGHDR and SFDVKD. The CDR3, as DNA: TGTGCCACCAGTGATCCCGGGACTAGCGGGAGGGCCGTCGGGGAGCTGTTTTTT. Translation: CATSDPGTSGRAVGELFF.

This clone was counted only a few times. The chain recombines TRBV11-3 with TRBJ2-3; D might be TRBD1 (5 bases). The CDR3 is 15 amino acids. V lost 1 base, J lost 4 bases, and 12 bases lay in between. The germline gives CDR1 SGHNT, CDR2 YENEEA. DNA for the CDR3: TGTGCCAGCAGCTTAGGACAGTCCGGCGCAGATACGCAGTATTTT. It translates to CASSLGQSGADTQYF.

This clone was recorded many times. For the CDR3, the DNA is TGTGCCAGCAGCCTGGGGACTAGCGGGTACAATGAGCAGTTCTTC. This encodes CASSLGTSGYNEQFF. This rearrangement joins TRBV7-3 to TRBJ2-1; 12 bases line up with TRBD2. This CDR3 is built from 15 residues. V shed 5 bases, J shed 4 bases, and the junction held 3 bases outside the gene matches. Germline CDR1 SGHTA, CDR2 FQGTGA.

This clone was detected many times. The V call is TRBV27, the J call TRBJ2-7; 11 nucleotides agree with TRBD1. This CDR3 comprises 14 residues. From germline, CDR1 is MNHEY and CDR2 SMNVEV (reference sequence). V lost 7 bases to trimming and J lost 3 bases; unmatched junction nucleotides: 5. CDR3 DNA sequence: TGTGCCAGCACCGCGGGACAGGGGGTCTACGAGCAGTACTTC. Residues: CASTAGQGVYEQYF.

This clone was observed at least ten times. The chain is built from TRBV27 and TRBJ2-4, with 8 bases lining up with TRBD1. Germline loops: CDR1 MNHEY, CDR2 SMNVEV (reference sequence). With V trimmed by 6 bases and J by 0 bases, 19 bases remained unmatched. The length of the CDR3 is 20 residues. CDR3: CASSLIPPGQVNVAKNIQYF. The CDR3 DNA follows: TGTGCCAGCAGCCTAATACCCCCGGGACAGGTAAACGTAGCCAAAAACATTCAGTACTTC.

The V call is TRBV29-1, the J call TRBJ2-2; no clear D. CDR3 length: 14 residues. Germline CDR1 and CDR2: SQVTM and ANQGSEA. The V end was cut by 4 bases, the J end by 0 bases, with 9 bases between. The CDR3 DNA reads TGCAGCGTTGCCGTCCCCCCGAACACCGGGGAGCTGTTTTTT. Protein product: CSVAVPPNTGELFF.

This clone was counted ten times or more. The J gene is TRBJ2-7, the V gene TRBV5-1, with a tentative D call TRBD2 (5 bases). Trimming shortened V by 0 bases and J by 0 bases, and 10 bases separated the two germline ends. This CDR3 contains 15 residues. Per germline, CDR1 SGHRS and CDR2 YFSETQ. CDR3 coding DNA: TGCGCCAGCAGCTTGGGGGTGGCGGGCTCCTACGAGCAGTACTTC. This gives the protein CASSLGVAGSYEQYF. The variable domain in full, with the rest retrieved from reference TRBV5-1 and TRBJ2-7, is KAGVTQTPRYLIKTRGQQVTLSCSPISGHRSVSWYQQTPGQGLQFLFEYFSETQRNKGNFPGRFSGRQFSNSRSEMNVSTLELGDSALYLCASSLGVAGSYEQYFGPGTRLTVT.

This clone was counted at least ten times. This chain uses TRBV5-5 with TRBJ2-3; D gene unclear. This CDR3 spans 14 amino acids. Trimming took off 0 bases at V and 7 bases at J, with 12 bases between the two ends. Germline V lookup: CDR1 SGHKS, CDR2 YYEKEE (reference sequence). DNA of the CDR3: TGTGCCAGCAGCTTGGAACACCAAGTAAATACGCAGTATTTT. Translated: CASSLEHQVNTQYF.

This clone was seen many times. The CDR3 nucleotides are TGTGCCAGCTCACCTATGCAGGGGGAGAACACTGAAGCTTTCTTT. The encoded protein is CASSPMQGENTEAFF. V usage is TRBV18 and J usage is TRBJ1-1, with 7 positions matching TRBD1. With V trimmed by 3 bases and J by 1 base, 5 bases remained unmatched. The CDR3 spans 15 residues. Germline assignment: CDR1 KGHSH and CDR2 LQKENI.

This clone came up many times. CDR3 nucleotides: TGTGCCACCAGTGGCACTCCTCCTTCTACGCAGTATTTT. This translates into CATSGTPPSTQYF. V usage is TRBV24-1 and J usage is TRBJ2-3; the D is unclear. Germline loops: CDR1 KGHDR, CDR2 SFDVKD. The CDR3 spans 13 residues. Trimming took 5 bases from V and 8 from J, leaving 13 bases between them.

This clone is medium-sized by share. This chain joins TRBV6-1 and TRBJ1-4, with TRBD1 identical over 7 bases. V gave up 10 bases and J gave up 8 bases; unmatched junction bases: 4. Germline V gene sequence: CDR1 MNHNS, CDR2 SASEGT. This CDR3 has 11 amino acids. The CDR3 DNA sequence: TGTGCCACCAAGACAGGGGAAAAACTGTTTTTT. Amino acids: CATKTGEKLFF.

This clone was seen many times. The chain employs TRBV7-3 and TRBJ2-3; 7 bases match TRBD2. V trimming: 2 bases; J trimming: 6 bases; junction bases outside the gene matches: 5. Germline CDR1 SGHTA, CDR2 FQGTGA. There are 14 residues in the CDR3. The CDR3 protein is CASSLSAGSDTQYF. In nucleotides, the CDR3 is TGTGCCAGCAGCTTATCAGCGGGAAGCGATACGCAGTATTTT. The full variable domain, in which reference TRBV7-3 and TRBJ2-3 provide the parts outside the CDR3, is GAGVSQTPSNKVTEKGKYVELRCDPISGHTALYWYRQSLGQGPEFLIYFQGTGAADDSGLPNDRFFAVRPEGSVSTLKIQRTERGDSAVYLCASSLSAGSDTQYFGPGTRLTVL.

This clone was seen ten or more times. The V call is TRBV27, the J call TRBJ2-5; 9 bases map to TRBD1. CDR3 length equals 19 residues. The V gene end was trimmed by 1 base and the J gene end by 5 bases; junction bases not matched to a gene: 17. The V gene's germline CDR1 is MNHEY and CDR2 SMNVEV (reference sequence). Here the CDR3 DNA reads TGTGCCAGCAGTTTATTTCCACCCTTGCTCGGGACAGGGAATGAGACCCAGTACTTC. Translation: CASSLFPPLLGTGNETQYF.

This clone showed up many times. The J gene is TRBJ2-3, the V gene TRBV6-5; D ambiguous. Germline V lookup: CDR1 MNHEY, CDR2 SVGAGI. V gave up 2 bases and J gave up 2 bases, with 8 bases separating them. This CDR3 has 14 residues. The CDR3 sequence is CASSYERNTDTQYF. CDR3 DNA: TGTGCCAGCAGTTACGAGCGCAACACAGATACGCAGTATTTT.